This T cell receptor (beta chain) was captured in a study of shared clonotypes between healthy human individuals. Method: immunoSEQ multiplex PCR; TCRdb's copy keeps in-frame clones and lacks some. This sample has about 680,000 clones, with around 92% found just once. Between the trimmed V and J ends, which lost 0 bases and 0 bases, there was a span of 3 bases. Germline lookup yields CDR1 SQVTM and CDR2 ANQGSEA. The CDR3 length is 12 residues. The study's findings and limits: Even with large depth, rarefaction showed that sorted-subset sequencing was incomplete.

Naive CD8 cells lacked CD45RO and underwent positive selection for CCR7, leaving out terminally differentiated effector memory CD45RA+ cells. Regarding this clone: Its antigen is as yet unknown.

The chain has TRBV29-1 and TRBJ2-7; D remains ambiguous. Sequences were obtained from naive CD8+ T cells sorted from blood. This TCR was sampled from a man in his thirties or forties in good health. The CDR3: CSVEDDSYEQYF. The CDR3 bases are TGCAGCGTTGAAGATGACTCCTACGAGCAGTACTTC.